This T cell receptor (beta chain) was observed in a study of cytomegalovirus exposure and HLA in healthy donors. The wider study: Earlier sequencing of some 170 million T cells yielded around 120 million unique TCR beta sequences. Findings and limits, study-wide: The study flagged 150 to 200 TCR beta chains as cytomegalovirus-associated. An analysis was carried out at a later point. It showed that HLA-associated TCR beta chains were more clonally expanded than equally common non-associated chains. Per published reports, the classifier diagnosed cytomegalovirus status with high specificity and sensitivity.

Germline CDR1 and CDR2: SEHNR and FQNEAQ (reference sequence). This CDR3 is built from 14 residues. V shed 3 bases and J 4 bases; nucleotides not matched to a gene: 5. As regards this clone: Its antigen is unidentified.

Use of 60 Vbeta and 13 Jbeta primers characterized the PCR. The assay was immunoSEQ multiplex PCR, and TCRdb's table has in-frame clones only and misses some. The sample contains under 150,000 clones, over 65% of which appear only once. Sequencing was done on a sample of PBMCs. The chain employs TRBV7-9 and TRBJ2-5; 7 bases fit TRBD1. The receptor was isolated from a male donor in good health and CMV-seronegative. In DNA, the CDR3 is TGTGCCAGCAGCTTTGGGACAGTTGTAGAGACCCAGTACTTC. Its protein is CASSFGTVVETQYF.